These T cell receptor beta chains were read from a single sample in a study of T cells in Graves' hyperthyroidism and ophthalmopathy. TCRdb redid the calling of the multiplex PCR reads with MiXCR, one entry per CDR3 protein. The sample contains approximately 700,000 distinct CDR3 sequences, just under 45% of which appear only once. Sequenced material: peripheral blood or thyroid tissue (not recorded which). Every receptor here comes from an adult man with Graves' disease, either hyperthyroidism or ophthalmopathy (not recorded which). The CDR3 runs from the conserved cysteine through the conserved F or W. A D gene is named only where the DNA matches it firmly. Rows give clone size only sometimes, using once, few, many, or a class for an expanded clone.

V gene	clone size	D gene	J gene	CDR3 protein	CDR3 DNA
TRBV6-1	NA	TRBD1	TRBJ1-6	CASRRQGALSPLHF	TGTGCCAGCAGGCGACAGGGGGCCCTTTCACCCCTCCACTTC
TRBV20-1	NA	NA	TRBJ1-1	CSARLNTEAFF	TGCAGTGCGAGGTTGAACACTGAAGCTTTCTTT
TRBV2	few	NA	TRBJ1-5	CASSINREENSNQPQHF	TGTGCCAGCAGTATAAACAGGGAGGAGAATAGCAATCAGCCCCAGCATTTT
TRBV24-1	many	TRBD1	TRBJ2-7	CATSDWTGGRHEQYF	TGTGCCACCAGTGATTGGACAGGGGGCCGCCACGAGCAGTACTTC
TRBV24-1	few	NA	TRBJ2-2	CATSENRADNTGELFF	TGTGCCACCAGTGAAAACAGGGCGGATAACACCGGGGAGCTGTTTTTT
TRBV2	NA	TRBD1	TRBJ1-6	CASSAGGGGQPLHF	TGTGCCAGCAGTGCGGGAGGGGGCGGTCAGCCCCTCCACTTT
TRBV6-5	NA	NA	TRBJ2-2	CASSYRLHTGELFF	TGTGCCAGCAGTTACCGACTACACACCGGGGAGCTGTTTTTT
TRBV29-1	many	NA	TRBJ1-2	CSVEYPGRLPALDTF	TGCAGCGTTGAATATCCCGGCCGGCTGCCCGCTCTGGACACCTTC
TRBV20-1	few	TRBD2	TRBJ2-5	CSAQGGRARETQYF	TGCAGTGCTCAAGGCGGGAGGGCCAGAGAGACCCAGTACTTC
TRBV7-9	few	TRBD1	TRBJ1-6	CASSFGTVENSPLHF	TGTGCCAGCAGCTTCGGGACAGTCGAAAATTCACCCCTCCACTTT
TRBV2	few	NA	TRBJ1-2	CAIQQGNYGYTF	TGTGCCATACAACAGGGTAACTATGGCTACACCTTC
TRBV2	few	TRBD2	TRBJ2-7	CASNLGLAGGYEQYF	TGTGCCAGCAATCTTGGACTAGCGGGGGGCTACGAGCAGTACTTC
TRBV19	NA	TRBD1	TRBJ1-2	CASSIPGQAFGYTF	TGTGCCAGTAGTATCCCTGGACAGGCCTTTGGCTACACCTTC
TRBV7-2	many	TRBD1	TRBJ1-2	CASSGQGEFIGYTF	TGTGCCAGCAGCGGACAGGGGGAGTTTATAGGCTACACCTTC
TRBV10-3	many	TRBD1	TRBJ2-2	CALSGTGLTGELFF	TGTGCCCTCTCCGGGACAGGGCTAACCGGGGAGCTGTTTTTT
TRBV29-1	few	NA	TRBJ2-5	CSVENRGGSETQYF	TGCAGCGTTGAAAACAGGGGAGGATCAGAGACCCAGTACTTC
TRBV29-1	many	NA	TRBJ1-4	CSVEDSHNEKLFF	TGCAGCGTTGAAGACAGTCACAATGAAAAACTGTTTTTT
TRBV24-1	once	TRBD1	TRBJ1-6	CASVVVQGDNSPLHF	TGTGCCAGCGTTGTCGTCCAGGGGGATAATTCACCCCTCCACTTT
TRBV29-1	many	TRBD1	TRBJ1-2	CSVDPDRSYGYTF	TGCAGCGTTGATCCGGACAGGTCGTATGGCTACACCTTC
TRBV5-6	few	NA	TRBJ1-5	CASSWAGTLDQPQHF	TGTGCCAGCAGCTGGGCGGGAACCCTAGATCAGCCCCAGCATTTT
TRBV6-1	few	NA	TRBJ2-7	CASRGVGANNEQYF	TGTGCCAGCAGGGGGGTAGGGGCTAACAACGAGCAGTACTTC
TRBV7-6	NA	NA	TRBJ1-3	CASSFGTYRGNTIYF	TGTGCCAGCAGCTTTGGGACTTACAGAGGAAACACCATATATTTT
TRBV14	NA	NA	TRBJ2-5	CASSHIRTETQYF	TGTGCCAGCAGCCACATTAGGACAGAGACCCAGTACTTC